These 18 T cell receptor beta chains share one sample of origin, sequenced in a study of identifying expanded T cells in peripheral blood. The assay was immunoSEQ multiplex PCR, and TCRdb's table has in-frame clones only and misses some. The data show fewer than 85,000 clones, with about 89% seen just once and around 2.7% held by the top ten. The specimen was blood. The source is a person aged 18 to 70 in good health.

The chain joins TRBV7-2 to TRBJ2-1; perhaps TRBD2 as D (6 bases). CDR1 is SGHTA, CDR2 FQGNSA, per germline. V dropped 0 bases and J dropped 0 bases, with 12 bases sitting between them. The CDR3 covers 17 residues. For the CDR3, the DNA is TGTGCCAGCAGCTTAGCACTTAGCGGCAGCTCCTACAATGAGCAGTTCTTC. It yields the protein CASSLALSGSSYNEQFF.

The chain joins TRBV4-3 to TRBJ2-1; perhaps D is TRBD1 or TRBD2 (5 bases each). CDR3 length equals 16 residues. Germline lookup yields CDR1 LGHNA and CDR2 YSLEER. V was pared by 8 bases and J by 0 bases, with 17 bases between. CDR3 residues: CASEGTCISSYNEQFF. CDR3 DNA sequence: TGCGCCAGCGAGGGGACGTGTATAAGCTCCTACAATGAGCAGTTCTTC.

The chain couples TRBV6-5 to TRBJ2-5; no firm D call. With 8 bases removed from V and 4 bases from J, the gap between germline ends came to 14 bases. Germline V lookup: CDR1 MNHEY, CDR2 SVGAGI. This CDR3 is built from 13 residues. CDR3 in DNA: TGTGCCAGCCAGACCTCTCTCTCAGAGACCCAGTACTTC. It specifies CASQTSLSETQYF.

The gene calls are TRBV10-3 and TRBJ1-2; 9 nucleotides align to TRBD1. This CDR3 comprises 13 residues. J gave up 7 bases and V 4 bases, and 4 bases lay outside the gene matches. The germline gives CDR1 ENHRY, CDR2 SYGVKD. The CDR3 here is CAISADRGVGYTF. The CDR3, as DNA: TGTGCCATCAGTGCTGACAGGGGGGTTGGCTACACCTTC.

This sequence joins TRBV19 and TRBJ2-1; D may be TRBD1 or TRBD2 (5 bases each). The CDR3 spans 15 residues. Germline assignment: CDR1 LNHDA and CDR2 SQIVND (reference sequence). Trimming took off 5 bases at V and 10 bases at J, with 21 bases between the two ends. CDR3 sequence: CASSPSRGVSLEQFF. CDR3 in DNA: TGTGCCAGTAGTCCAAGTAGAGGGGTGAGCCTCGAGCAGTTCTTC.

The V call is TRBV7-2, the J call TRBJ2-3, with TRBD2 identical over 8 bases. Germline CDR1 and CDR2: SGHTA and FQGNSA. CDR3 size: 17 residues. The V and J ends lost 4 bases and 2 bases, in that order; junction bases with no gene match: 11. The CDR3 coding sequence is TGTGCCAGCAGCTCCCCGATACTAGCGGTAAACACAGATACGCAGTATTTT. Amino acid sequence: CASSSPILAVNTDTQYF.

The chain has TRBV5-1 and TRBJ2-7, with D possibly being TRBD1 or TRBD2 (5 bases each). The V gene lost 0 bases and the J gene lost 4 bases, with 8 bases spanning the gap. Per germline, CDR1 SGHRS and CDR2 YFSETQ. This CDR3 has 13 amino acids. CDR3 sequence: CASSLGDVYEQYF. CDR3 in DNA: TGCGCCAGCAGCTTGGGGGACGTATACGAGCAGTACTTC.

This clone was observed a few times. V is TRBV2 and J is TRBJ1-2; D not certain. Trimming removed 5 bases from V and 7 bases from J, with 17 bases in between. This CDR3 region has 14 residues. In germline, CDR1 is SNHLY, CDR2 FYNNEI. In DNA, the CDR3 is TGTGCCAGCAGTAACGGACCTAATCGAGGTGGCTACACCTTC. Amino acid sequence: CASSNGPNRGGYTF.

This chain joins TRBV29-1 and TRBJ2-3; 8 bases agree with TRBD2. This CDR3 has 12 amino acids. V lost 4 bases to trimming and J lost 3 bases; unmatched junction nucleotides: 0. Germline values: CDR1 SQVTM, CDR2 ANQGSEA. The CDR3 DNA sequence: TGCAGCGTTGCGGGAGGGACAGATACGCAGTATTTT. Residues: CSVAGGTDTQYF.

The rearrangement joins TRBV5-1 to TRBJ1-1; 8 bases agree with TRBD1. The V gene end was trimmed by 7 bases and the J gene end by 3 bases; junction bases not matched to a gene: 8. The CDR3 spans 14 residues. CDR1 is SGHRS, CDR2 YFSETQ, per germline. The CDR3 loop is CASYEDRVDTEAFF. CDR3 bases: TGCGCCAGCTACGAGGACAGGGTCGACACTGAAGCTTTCTTT.

The chain carries TRBV27 and TRBJ1-1; possibly TRBD1 for D (6 bases). V was shortened by 7 bases and J by 2 bases, with 17 bases between the two germline ends. CDR1 MNHEY and CDR2 SMNVEV come from the germline V gene (reference sequence). CDR3 length equals 15 residues. As DNA, the CDR3 is TGTGCCAGCACTTCACAGGGCAACGTCAACACTGAAGCTTTCTTT. This gives the protein CASTSQGNVNTEAFF.

For the CDR3, the DNA is TGTGCCAGTAGCCGGGACGGGAGCACAGATACGCAGTATTTT. It yields the protein CASSRDGSTDTQYF. The chain links TRBV19 to TRBJ2-3; possibly TRBD1 or TRBD2 for D (5 bases each). This CDR3 contains 14 residues. Trimming took off 6 bases at V and 0 bases at J, with 10 bases between the two ends. From germline, CDR1 is LNHDA and CDR2 SQIVND (reference sequence).

This clone was picked up one time. The chain has TRBV5-1 and TRBJ2-1; the D gene is possibly TRBD2 (5 bases). Germline V gene data show CDR1 as SGHRS and CDR2 as YFSETQ. With 2 bases removed from V and 7 bases from J, the gap between germline ends came to 16 bases. The CDR3 contains 15 residues. The CDR3 DNA is TGCGCCAGCAGCTTCTTTCCTAGCACGGGGAATGAGCAGTTCTTC. Its translation is CASSFFPSTGNEQFF.

The sample holds one count of this clone. The V and J genes are TRBV19 and TRBJ1-1; 10 nucleotides line up with TRBD1. Germline CDR1 is LNHDA and CDR2 is SQIVND (reference sequence). The junction had 15 bases not matched to a gene; V was cut back by 6 bases and J by 11 bases. The CDR3 is 15 amino acids. The CDR3 DNA follows: TGTGCCAGTAGGAGCCAAGGGACAGGGGTCTCTCGGGCTTTCTTT. Amino acids: CASRSQGTGVSRAFF. The full variable domain, completed using reference TRBV19 and TRBJ1-1, is DGGITQSPKYLFRKEGQNVTLSCEQNLNHDAMYWYRQDPGQGLRLIYYSQIVNDFQKGDIAEGYSVSREKKESFPLTVTSAQKNPTAFYLCASRSQGTGVSRAFFGQGTRLTVV.

The chain uses TRBV9 and TRBJ2-3, with a weak D call TRBD1 (5 bases). V lost 0 bases and J 3 bases, leaving 11 bases between the germline ends. Per germline, CDR1 SGDLS and CDR2 YYNGEE. This CDR3 has 15 residues. DNA for the CDR3: TGTGCCAGCAGCGTAGAGCACAGGCCAACAGATACGCAGTATTTT. It translates to CASSVEHRPTDTQYF. The whole variable domain, filled in from reference TRBV9 and TRBJ2-3, reads DSGVTQTPKHLITATGQRVTLRCSPRSGDLSVYWYQQSLDQGLQFLIQYYNGEERAKGNILERFSAQQFPDLHSELNLSSLELGDSALYFCASSVEHRPTDTQYFGPGTRLTVL.

This clone was seen only a few times. The V and J genes are TRBV27 and TRBJ1-5; D gene ambiguous. The CDR3 loop spans 14 amino acids. CDR1 and CDR2 from the germline V gene are MNHEY and SMNVEV (reference sequence). Trimming took 2 bases from V and 4 from J, leaving 9 bases between them. In DNA, the CDR3 is TGTGCCAGCAGTTTAGGCGGTCCTAATCAGCCCCAGCATTTT. Translation gives CASSLGGPNQPQHF.

J is TRBJ2-7 and V is TRBV5-1, with 8 bases identical to TRBD1. Trimming at V came to 1 base and at J to 3 bases, leaving 12 bases not matched to a gene. The germline V gene has CDR1 SGHRS and CDR2 YFSETQ. The CDR3 totals 17 residues. CDR3 coding DNA: TGCGCCAGCAGCTTGTCTTGGACAGGGCCCTCGGGCTACGAGCAGTACTTC. This translates into CASSLSWTGPSGYEQYF. Full variable domain (outside the CDR3, taken from reference TRBV5-1 and TRBJ2-7): KAGVTQTPRYLIKTRGQQVTLSCSPISGHRSVSWYQQTPGQGLQFLFEYFSETQRNKGNFPGRFSGRQFSNSRSEMNVSTLELGDSALYLCASSLSWTGPSGYEQYFGPGTRLTVT.

The V and J genes are TRBV5-5 and TRBJ1-5; D gene unclear. The germline gives CDR1 SGHKS, CDR2 YYEKEE (reference sequence). The CDR3 totals 14 residues. V lost 0 bases and J 4 bases, leaving 8 bases between the germline ends. The CDR3, as DNA: TGTGCCAGCAGCTTGGCTCTATTTAATCAGCCCCAGCATTTT. This sequence encodes CASSLALFNQPQHF.